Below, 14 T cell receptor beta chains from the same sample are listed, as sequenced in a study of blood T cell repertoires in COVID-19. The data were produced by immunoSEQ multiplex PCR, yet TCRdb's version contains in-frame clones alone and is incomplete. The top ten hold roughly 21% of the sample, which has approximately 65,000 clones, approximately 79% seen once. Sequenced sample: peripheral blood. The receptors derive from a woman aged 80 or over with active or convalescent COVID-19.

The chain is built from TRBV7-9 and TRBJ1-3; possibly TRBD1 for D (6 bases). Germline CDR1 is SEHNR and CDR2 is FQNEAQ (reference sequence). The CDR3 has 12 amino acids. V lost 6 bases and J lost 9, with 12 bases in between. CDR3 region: CASSPTGFTIYF. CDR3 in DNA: TGTGCCAGCAGTCCAACAGGGTTCACCATATATTTT.

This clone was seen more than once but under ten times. This chain's CDR3 is CASSETGGTFQETQYF. CDR3 nucleotide sequence: TGTGCCAGCAGTGAGACAGGGGGCACTTTCCAAGAGACCCAGTACTTC. The chain joins TRBV2 to TRBJ2-5; TRBD1 agrees at 10 bases. The ends lost 3 bases at V and 1 base at J; junction bases unmatched: 5. The CDR3 sequence is 16 residues long. Germline CDR1 SNHLY, CDR2 FYNNEI.

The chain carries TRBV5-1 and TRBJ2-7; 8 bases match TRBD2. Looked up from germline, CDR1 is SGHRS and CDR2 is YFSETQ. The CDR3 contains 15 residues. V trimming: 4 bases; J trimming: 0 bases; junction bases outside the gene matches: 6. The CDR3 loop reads CASSTTSGSSYEQYF. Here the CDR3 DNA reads TGCGCCAGCAGCACCACTAGCGGTAGCTCCTACGAGCAGTACTTC.

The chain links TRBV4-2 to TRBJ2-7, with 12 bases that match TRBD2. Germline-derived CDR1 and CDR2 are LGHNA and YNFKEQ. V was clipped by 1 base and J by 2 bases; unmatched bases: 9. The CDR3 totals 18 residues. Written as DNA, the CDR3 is TGTGCCAGCAGCCAAGTCGGCCCGACTAGCGGGGGAACCTACGAGCAGTACTTC. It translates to CASSQVGPTSGGTYEQYF.

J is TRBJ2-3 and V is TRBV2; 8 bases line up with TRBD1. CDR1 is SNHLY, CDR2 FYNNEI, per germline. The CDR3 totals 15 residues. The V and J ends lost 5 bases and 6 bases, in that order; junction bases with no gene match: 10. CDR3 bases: TGTGCCAGCAGTTCCCAGGGGGCGGGTGGGGATACGCAGTATTTT. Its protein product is CASSSQGAGGDTQYF.

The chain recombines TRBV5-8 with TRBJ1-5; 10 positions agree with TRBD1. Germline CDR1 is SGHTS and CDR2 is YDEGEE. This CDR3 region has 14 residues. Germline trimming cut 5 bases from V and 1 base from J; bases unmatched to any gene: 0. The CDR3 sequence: CASRGQGSNQPQHF. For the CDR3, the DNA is TGTGCCAGCAGGGGACAGGGGAGCAATCAGCCCCAGCATTTT.

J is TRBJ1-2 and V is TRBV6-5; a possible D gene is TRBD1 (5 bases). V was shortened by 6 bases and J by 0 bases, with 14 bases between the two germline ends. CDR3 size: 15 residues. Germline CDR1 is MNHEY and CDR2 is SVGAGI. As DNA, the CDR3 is TGTGCCAGCAGCTCACCAACGACAGCTAACTATGGCTACACCTTC. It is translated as CASSSPTTANYGYTF.

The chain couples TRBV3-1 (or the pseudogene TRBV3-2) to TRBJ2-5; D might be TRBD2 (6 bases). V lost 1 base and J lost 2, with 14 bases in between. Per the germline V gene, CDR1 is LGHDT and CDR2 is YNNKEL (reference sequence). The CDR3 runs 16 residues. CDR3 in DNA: TGTGCCAGCAGCCAAGGAAAACGGGGGAAACAAGAGACCCAGTACTTC. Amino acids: CASSQGKRGKQETQYF.

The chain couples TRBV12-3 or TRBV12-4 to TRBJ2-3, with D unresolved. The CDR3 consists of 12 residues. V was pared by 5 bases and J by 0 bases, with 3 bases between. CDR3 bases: TGTGCCAGCAGTCTCAGCACAGATACGCAGTATTTT. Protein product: CASSLSTDTQYF.

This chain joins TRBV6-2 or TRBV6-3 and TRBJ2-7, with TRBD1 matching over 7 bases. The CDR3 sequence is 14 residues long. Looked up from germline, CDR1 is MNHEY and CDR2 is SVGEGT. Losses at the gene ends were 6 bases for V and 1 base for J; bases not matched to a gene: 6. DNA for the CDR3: TGTGCCAGCAGCCCGACAGGGCTTTCCTACGAGCAGTACTTC. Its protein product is CASSPTGLSYEQYF.

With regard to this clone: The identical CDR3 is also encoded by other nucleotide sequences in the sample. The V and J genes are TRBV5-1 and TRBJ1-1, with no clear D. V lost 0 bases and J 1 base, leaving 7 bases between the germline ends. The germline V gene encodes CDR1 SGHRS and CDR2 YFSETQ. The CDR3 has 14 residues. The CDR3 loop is CASSLDPGNTEAFF. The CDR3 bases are TGCGCCAGCAGCTTGGATCCCGGGAACACTGAAGCTTTCTTT. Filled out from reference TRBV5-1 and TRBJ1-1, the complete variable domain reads KAGVTQTPRYLIKTRGQQVTLSCSPISGHRSVSWYQQTPGQGLQFLFEYFSETQRNKGNFPGRFSGRQFSNSRSEMNVSTLELGDSALYLCASSLDPGNTEAFFGQGTRLTVV.

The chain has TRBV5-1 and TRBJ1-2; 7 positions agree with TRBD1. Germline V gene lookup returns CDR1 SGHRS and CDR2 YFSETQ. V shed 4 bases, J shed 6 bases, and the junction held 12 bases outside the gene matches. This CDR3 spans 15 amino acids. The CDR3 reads CASSGSTGNHDGYTF. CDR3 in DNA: TGCGCCAGCAGCGGATCGACAGGGAATCATGATGGCTACACCTTC.

The CDR3 region has the DNA TGTGCCAGCGGTGAGGCCAGGGGAATCACTGAAGCTTTCTTT. Its protein is CASGEARGITEAFF. The gene calls are TRBV3-1 (or the pseudogene TRBV3-2) and TRBJ1-1; perhaps TRBD1 as D (6 bases). V gave up 8 bases and J gave up 4 bases, with 17 bases separating them. Germline CDR1 LGHDT, CDR2 YNNKEL (reference sequence). The CDR3 extends over 14 amino acids.

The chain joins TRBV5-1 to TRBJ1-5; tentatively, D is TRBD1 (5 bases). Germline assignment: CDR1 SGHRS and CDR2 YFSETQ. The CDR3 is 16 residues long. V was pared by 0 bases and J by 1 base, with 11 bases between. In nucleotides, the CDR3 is TGCGCCAGCAGCTTGGGGGGCAGGACGAGCAATCAGCCCCAGCATTTT. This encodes CASSLGGRTSNQPQHF.